Below are 4 T cell receptor beta chains sequenced from a single sample in a study of identical twins (dated by TCRdb to 2016 to 2017). Receptor amplification or capture employed 5' RACE. The sequencing machine was an Illumina HiSeq 2000. The public sequencing data were trimmed at Q25 with fastp and processed into clonotypes with MiXCR by TCRdb, which kept only in-frame beta chains. Every CDR3 protein is listed once, alongside the most common genes and DNA of its rows. In this sample the table shows about 260,000 distinct CDR3 sequences, approximately 7% of which occur a single time. The ten top clones hold under 4% of the sample. The sample also formed part of further work on yellow fever vaccine responses in identical twins.

The specimen sequenced was memory (CD45RO+) T cells sorted from blood. Read against the paper, the sample's cell subset or site label means: CD45RO+ enriched T cells. The origin of the receptors is a woman aged 18-29 years in good health.

This clonotype has a count of ten or more. The rearrangement links TRBV5-1 to TRBJ2-1; TRBD2 might be the D (7 bases). Germline loops: CDR1 SGHRS, CDR2 YFSETQ. V lost 4 bases and J lost 6, with 14 bases in between. CDR3 length equals 14 residues. The CDR3 DNA reads TGCGCCAGCAGCGGCGGACTAGGGGGCAATGAGCAGTTCTTC. Protein: CASSGGLGGNEQFF.

There are a few counts of this clonotype. The chain recombines TRBV11-2 with TRBJ1-1; 9 positions match TRBD1. V lost 3 bases, J lost 1 base, and 6 bases stayed unmatched. The germline CDR1 and CDR2 sequences are SGHAT and FQNNGV. There are 16 residues in the CDR3. In DNA form, the CDR3 reads TGTGCCAGCAGCTTCCCACCGACAGGGGGGAACACTGAAGCTTTCTTT. Its translation is CASSFPPTGGNTEAFF.

J is TRBJ2-4 and V is TRBV3-1; 11 nucleotides align to TRBD2. Germline V CDR1 and CDR2: LGHDT, YNNKEL (reference sequence). The CDR3 contains 17 residues. J lost 9 bases, V lost 1 base, and 11 bases had no gene match. The CDR3 region is CASSQVPGLAGLGIQYF. CDR3 in DNA: TGTGCCAGCAGCCAAGTACCCGGACTAGCGGGTTTGGGCATTCAGTACTTC.

CDR3 in DNA: TGTGCCAGCAGCTTAGCCAGGGAAGGCAAAAACATTCAGTACTTC. Translating it yields CASSLAREGKNIQYF. J is TRBJ2-4 and V is TRBV7-6, with D perhaps TRBD1 (5 bases). Trimming stripped 0 bases from V and 3 bases from J, with 9 bases between. The CDR3 extends over 15 amino acids. CDR1 SGHVS and CDR2 FNYEAQ come from the germline V gene.